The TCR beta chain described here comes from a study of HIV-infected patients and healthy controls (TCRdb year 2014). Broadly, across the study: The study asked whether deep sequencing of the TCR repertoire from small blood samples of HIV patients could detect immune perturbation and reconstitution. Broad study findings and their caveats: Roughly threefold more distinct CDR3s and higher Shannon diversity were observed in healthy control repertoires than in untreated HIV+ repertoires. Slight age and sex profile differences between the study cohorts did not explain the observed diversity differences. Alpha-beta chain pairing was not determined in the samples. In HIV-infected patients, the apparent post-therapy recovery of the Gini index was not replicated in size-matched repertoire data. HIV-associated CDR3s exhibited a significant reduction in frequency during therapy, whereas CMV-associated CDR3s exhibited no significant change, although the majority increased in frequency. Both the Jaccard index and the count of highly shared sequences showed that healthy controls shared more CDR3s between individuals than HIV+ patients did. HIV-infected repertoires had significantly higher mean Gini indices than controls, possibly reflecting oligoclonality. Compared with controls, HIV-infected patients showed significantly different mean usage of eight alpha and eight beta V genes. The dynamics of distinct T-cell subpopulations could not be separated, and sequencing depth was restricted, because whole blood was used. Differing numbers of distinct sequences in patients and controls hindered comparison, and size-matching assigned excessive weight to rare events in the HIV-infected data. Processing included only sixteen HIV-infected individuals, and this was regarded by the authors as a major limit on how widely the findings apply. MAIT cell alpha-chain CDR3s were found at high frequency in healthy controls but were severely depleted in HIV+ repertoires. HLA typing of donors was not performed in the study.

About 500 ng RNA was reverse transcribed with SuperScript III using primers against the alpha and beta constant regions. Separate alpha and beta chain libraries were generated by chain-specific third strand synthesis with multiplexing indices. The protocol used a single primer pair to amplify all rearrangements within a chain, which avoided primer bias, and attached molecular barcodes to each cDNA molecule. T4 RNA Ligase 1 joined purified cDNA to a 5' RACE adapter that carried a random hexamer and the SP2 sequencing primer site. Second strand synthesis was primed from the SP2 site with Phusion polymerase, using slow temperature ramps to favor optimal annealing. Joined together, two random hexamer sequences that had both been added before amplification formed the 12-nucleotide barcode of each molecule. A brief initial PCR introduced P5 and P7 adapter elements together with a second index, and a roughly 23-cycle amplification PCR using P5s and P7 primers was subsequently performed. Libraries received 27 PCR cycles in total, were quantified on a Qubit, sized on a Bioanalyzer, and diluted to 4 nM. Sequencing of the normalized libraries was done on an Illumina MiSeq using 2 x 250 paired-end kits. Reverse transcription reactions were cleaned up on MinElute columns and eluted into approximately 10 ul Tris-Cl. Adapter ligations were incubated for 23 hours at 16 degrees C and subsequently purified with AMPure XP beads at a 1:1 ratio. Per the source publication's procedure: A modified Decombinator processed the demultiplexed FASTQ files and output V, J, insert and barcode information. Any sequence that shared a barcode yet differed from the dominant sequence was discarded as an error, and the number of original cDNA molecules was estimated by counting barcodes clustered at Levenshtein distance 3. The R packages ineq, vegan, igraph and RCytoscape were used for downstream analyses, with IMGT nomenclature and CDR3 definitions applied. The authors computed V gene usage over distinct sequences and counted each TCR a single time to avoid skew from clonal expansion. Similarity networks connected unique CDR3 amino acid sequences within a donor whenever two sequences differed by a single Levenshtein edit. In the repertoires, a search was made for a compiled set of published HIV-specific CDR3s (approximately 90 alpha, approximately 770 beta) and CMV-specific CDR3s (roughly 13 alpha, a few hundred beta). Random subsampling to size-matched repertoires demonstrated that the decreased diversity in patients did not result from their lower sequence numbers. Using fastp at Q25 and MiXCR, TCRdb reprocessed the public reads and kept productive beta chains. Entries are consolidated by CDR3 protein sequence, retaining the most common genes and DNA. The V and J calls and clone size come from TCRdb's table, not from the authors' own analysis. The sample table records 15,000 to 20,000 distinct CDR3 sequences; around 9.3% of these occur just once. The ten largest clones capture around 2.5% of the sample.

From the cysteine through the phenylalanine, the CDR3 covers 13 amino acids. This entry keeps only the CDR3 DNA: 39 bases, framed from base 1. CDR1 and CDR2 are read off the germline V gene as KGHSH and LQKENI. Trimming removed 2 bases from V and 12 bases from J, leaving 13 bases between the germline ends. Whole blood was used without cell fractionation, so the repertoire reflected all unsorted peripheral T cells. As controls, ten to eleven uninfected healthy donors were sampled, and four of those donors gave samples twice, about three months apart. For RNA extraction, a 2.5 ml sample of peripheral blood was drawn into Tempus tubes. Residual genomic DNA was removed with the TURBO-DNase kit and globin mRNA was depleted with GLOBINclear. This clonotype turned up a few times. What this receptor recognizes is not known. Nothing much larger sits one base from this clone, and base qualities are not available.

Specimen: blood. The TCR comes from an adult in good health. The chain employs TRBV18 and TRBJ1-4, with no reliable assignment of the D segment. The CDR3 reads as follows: CASSPRPSKELFF. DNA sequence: TGTGCCAGCTCACCAAGACCCTCGAAGGAACTGTTTTTT.